Listed here are 13 T cell receptor beta chains from one sample, sequenced in a study of response to subunit inactivated influenza vaccine. TCRdb re-called the RT-PCR reads with MiXCR, one entry per CDR3 protein. This sample has just under 550,000 distinct CDR3 sequences, with around 25% found just once. A further study also used this sample, focusing on T cells expressing NK-cell markers. According to that study: Scientists made TCR beta cDNA using 5'RACE template switching with UMIs.

Sequencing was performed on CD4+ T cells sorted from PBMCs, taken 12 days after vaccination. These receptors were taken from a man aged 45-65 years who received an inactivated influenza vaccine.

This chain links TRBV7-9 with TRBJ1-4; the match to TRBD1 covers 7 bases. Germline CDR1 is SEHNR and CDR2 is FQNEAQ (reference sequence). This CDR3 has 17 residues. V trimming: 1 base; J trimming: 0 bases; junction bases outside the gene matches: 5. The CDR3 loop is CASSLDRGFATNEKLFF. As DNA, the CDR3 is TGTGCCAGCAGCTTAGACAGGGGATTTGCAACTAATGAAAAACTGTTTTTT.

This clonotype was observed a few times. The genes are TRBV29-1 and TRBJ2-1; 9 bases line up with TRBD2. V shed 2 bases and J 2 bases; nucleotides not matched to a gene: 7. This CDR3 contains 16 residues. CDR1 is SQVTM, CDR2 ANQGSEA, per germline. CDR3 coding DNA: TGCAGCGTTGAATCGCGCCTAGCGGGGACCTACAATGAGCAGTTCTTC. This translates into CSVESRLAGTYNEQFF.

The chain joins TRBV6-2 or TRBV6-3 to TRBJ2-1, with a possible D match to TRBD2 (5 bases). The germline V gene has CDR1 MNHEY and CDR2 SVGEGT. With 8 bases removed from V and 7 bases from J, the gap between germline ends came to 12 bases. The CDR3 extends over 12 amino acids. The DNA of the CDR3 is TGTGCCAGCTACTCGCCGGGGAATGAGCAGTTCTTC. Amino acid sequence: CASYSPGNEQFF.

This clonotype was counted only a few times. The gene calls are TRBV10-3 and TRBJ2-1, with 7 nucleotides matching TRBD1. The CDR3 runs 14 residues. With V trimmed by 7 bases and J by 9 bases, 12 bases remained unmatched. The germline CDR1 and CDR2 sequences are ENHRY and SYGVKD. The CDR3 DNA is TGTGCCATCACCTGGGACAGCAAAATTGGTGAGCAGTTCTTC. Translated, it gives CAITWDSKIGEQFF.

This clonotype has just a few counts. The chain links TRBV5-1 to TRBJ1-1; D might be TRBD1 (5 bases). Trimming removed 0 bases from V and 8 bases from J, with 11 bases in between. The germline CDR1 and CDR2 sequences are SGHRS and YFSETQ. This CDR3 is built from 13 residues. The CDR3 DNA reads TGCGCCAGCAGCTTGGACGGGGGAGGCGAAGCTTTCTTT. Protein product: CASSLDGGGEAFF. Supplemented by reference TRBV5-1 and TRBJ1-1, the full variable domain reads KAGVTQTPRYLIKTRGQQVTLSCSPISGHRSVSWYQQTPGQGLQFLFEYFSETQRNKGNFPGRFSGRQFSNSRSEMNVSTLELGDSALYLCASSLDGGGEAFFGQGTRLTVV.

V and J are TRBV21-1 and TRBJ2-5; the table's D call, TRBD2, was not checked against the DNA. TRBV21-1 is termed a pseudogene. The length of the CDR3 is 17 residues. For the CDR3, the DNA is TGTGCCAGCAGCCAAAGGATGGTACTAGCGGGAGTTGAGACCCAGTACTTC. Amino acids: CASSQRMVLAGVETQYF.

This clonotype was picked up a small number of times. The genes are TRBV4-3 and TRBJ2-7, with unresolved D. Per germline, CDR1 LGHNA and CDR2 YSLEER. Trimming took off 4 bases at V and 0 bases at J, with 7 bases between the two ends. There are 13 residues in the CDR3. CDR3 in amino acids: CASSPRPSYEQYF. The CDR3 nucleotides read TGCGCCAGCAGCCCCAGACCCTCCTACGAGCAGTACTTC.

This clonotype was observed a few times. This sequence joins TRBV20-1 and TRBJ2-5; tentatively, D is TRBD2 (7 bases). V lost 6 bases, J lost 5 bases, and 19 bases lay in between. The germline CDR1 and CDR2 sequences are DFQATT and SNEGSKA (reference sequence). The CDR3 totals 14 residues. The CDR3 region is CSARGGRLLETQYF. DNA of the CDR3: TGCAGTGCAAGGGGGGGCAGACTCCTGGAGACCCAGTACTTC.

The rearrangement uses TRBV7-9 and TRBJ2-1, with D maybe TRBD1 (5 bases). The CDR3 spans 12 residues. Germline CDR1 is SEHNR and CDR2 is FQNEAQ (reference sequence). The ends were cut back, 4 bases at V and 13 bases at J, with 14 bases in the middle. The DNA of the CDR3 is TGTGCCAGCAGCTCTGAGACAGTCTTACAGTTCTTC. Translated, it gives CASSSETVLQFF. Looking up the rest from reference TRBV7-9 and TRBJ2-1 gives the full variable domain: DTGVSQNPRHKITKRGQNVTFRCDPISEHNRLYWYRQTLGQGPEFLTYFQNEAQLEKSRLLSDRFSAERPKGSFSTLEIQRTEQGDSAMYLCASSSETVLQFFGPGTRLTVL.

This clonotype was observed a handful of times. This chain connects TRBV29-1 to TRBJ2-7, with D tentatively TRBD2 (5 bases). The CDR3 runs to 13 residues. The V gene's germline CDR1 is SQVTM and CDR2 ANQGSEA. The V end was cut by 7 bases, the J end by 2 bases, with 15 bases between. CDR3 loop: CSAAAAAAYEQYF. In DNA, the CDR3 is TGCAGCGCCGCGGCGGCAGCGGCCTACGAGCAGTACTTC.

The rearrangement links TRBV20-1 to TRBJ2-7; 7 nucleotides line up with TRBD1. The V segment lost 4 bases and the J segment 6 bases; nucleotides outside the gene matches: 6. CDR3 size: 12 residues. Germline CDR1 DFQATT, CDR2 SNEGSKA (reference sequence). CDR3 protein: CSATGGFTEQYF. The CDR3 DNA sequence: TGCAGTGCTACAGGGGGTTTTACCGAGCAGTACTTC.

The chain joins TRBV12-3 or TRBV12-4 to TRBJ1-2; no firm D call. The CDR3 totals 14 residues. Trimming left V 1 base short and J 5 bases short, with 11 bases between. This CDR3 reads CASSLVGGLYGYTF. Here the CDR3 DNA reads TGTGCCAGCAGTTTAGTGGGTGGATTATATGGCTACACCTTC.

The rearrangement uses TRBV7-9 and TRBJ2-3; a weak D match, TRBD2 (6 bases). Per germline, CDR1 SEHNR and CDR2 FQNEAQ (reference sequence). The CDR3 sequence is 17 residues long. V gave up 0 bases and J gave up 3 bases, with 16 bases separating them. CDR3 region: CASSLAVRLDKTDTQYF. CDR3 bases: TGTGCCAGCAGCTTAGCGGTGCGACTAGATAAAACAGATACGCAGTATTTT.